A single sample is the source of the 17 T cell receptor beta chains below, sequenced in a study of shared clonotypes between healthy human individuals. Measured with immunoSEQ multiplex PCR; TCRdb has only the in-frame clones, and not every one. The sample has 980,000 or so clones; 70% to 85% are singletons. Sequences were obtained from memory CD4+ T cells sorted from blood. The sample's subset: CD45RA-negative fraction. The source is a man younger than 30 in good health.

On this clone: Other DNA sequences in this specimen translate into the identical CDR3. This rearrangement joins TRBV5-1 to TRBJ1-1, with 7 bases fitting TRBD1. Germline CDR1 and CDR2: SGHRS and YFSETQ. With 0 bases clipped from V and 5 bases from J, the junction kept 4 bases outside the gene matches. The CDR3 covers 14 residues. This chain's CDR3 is CASSLASGGTEAFF. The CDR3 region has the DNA TGCGCCAGCAGCTTGGCGTCAGGGGGGACTGAAGCTTTCTTT.

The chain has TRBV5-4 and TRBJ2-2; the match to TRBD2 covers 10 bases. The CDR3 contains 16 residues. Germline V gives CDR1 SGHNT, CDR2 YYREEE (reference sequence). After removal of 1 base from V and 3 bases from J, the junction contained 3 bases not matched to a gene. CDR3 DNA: TGTGCCAGCAGCTTGCCTAGCGGGAGTGACACCGGGGAGCTGTTTTTT. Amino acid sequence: CASSLPSGSDTGELFF.

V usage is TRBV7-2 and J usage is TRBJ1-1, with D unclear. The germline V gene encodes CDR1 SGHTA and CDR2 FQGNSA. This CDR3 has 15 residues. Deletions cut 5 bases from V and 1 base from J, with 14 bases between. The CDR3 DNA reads TGTGCCAGCAGCCCCCGGGGAGGGCAGAACACTGAAGCTTTCTTT. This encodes CASSPRGGQNTEAFF.

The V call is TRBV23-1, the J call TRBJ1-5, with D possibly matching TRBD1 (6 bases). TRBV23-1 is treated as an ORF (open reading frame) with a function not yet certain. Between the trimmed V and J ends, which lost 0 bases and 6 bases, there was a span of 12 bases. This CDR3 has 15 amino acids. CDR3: CASSQSRGPGQPQHF. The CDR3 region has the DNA TGCGCCAGCAGTCAATCCCGGGGGCCGGGTCAGCCCCAGCATTTT.

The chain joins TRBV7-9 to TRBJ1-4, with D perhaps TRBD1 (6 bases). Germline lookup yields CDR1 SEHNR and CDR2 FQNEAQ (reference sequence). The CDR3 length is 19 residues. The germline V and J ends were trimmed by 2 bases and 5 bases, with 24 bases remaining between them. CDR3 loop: CASSLSGSLRGHWNEKLFF. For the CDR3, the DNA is TGTGCCAGCAGCTTAAGCGGGTCCCTTAGGGGACATTGGAATGAAAAACTGTTTTTT.

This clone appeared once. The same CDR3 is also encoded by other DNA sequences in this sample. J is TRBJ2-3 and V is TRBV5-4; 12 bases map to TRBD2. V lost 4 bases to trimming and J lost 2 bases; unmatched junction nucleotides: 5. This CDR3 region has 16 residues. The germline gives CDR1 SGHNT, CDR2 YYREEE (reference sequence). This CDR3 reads CASSTRLAGVTDTQYF. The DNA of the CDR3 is TGTGCCAGCAGCACCCGACTAGCGGGGGTCACAGATACGCAGTATTTT.

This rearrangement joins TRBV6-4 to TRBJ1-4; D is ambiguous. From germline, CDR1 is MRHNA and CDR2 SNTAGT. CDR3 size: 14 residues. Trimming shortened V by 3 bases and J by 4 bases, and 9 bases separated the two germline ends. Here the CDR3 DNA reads TGTGCCAGCAGTGAGCAGGCGATTAATGAAAAACTGTTTTTT. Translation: CASSEQAINEKLFF.

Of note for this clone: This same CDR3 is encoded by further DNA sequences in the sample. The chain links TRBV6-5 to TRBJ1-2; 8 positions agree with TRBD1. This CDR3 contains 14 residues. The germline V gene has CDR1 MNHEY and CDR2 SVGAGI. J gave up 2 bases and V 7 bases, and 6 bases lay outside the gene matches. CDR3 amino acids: CASTRTGGNYGYTF. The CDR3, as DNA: TGTGCCAGCACACGAACAGGGGGGAACTATGGCTACACCTTC.

The CDR3 bases are TGTGCCAGCAGCCAAGAGTGGGGCCAAGAGACCCAGTACTTC. As protein: CASSQEWGQETQYF. The V and J genes are TRBV4-2 and TRBJ2-5; D gene ambiguous. CDR3 size: 14 residues. With 0 bases removed from V and 1 base from J, the gap between germline ends came to 6 bases. The V gene's germline CDR1 is LGHNA and CDR2 YNFKEQ.

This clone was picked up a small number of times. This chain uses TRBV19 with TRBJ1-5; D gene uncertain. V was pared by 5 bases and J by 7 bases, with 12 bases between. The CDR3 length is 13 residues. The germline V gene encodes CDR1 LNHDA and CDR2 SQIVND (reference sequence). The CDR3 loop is CASSEAVGQPQHF. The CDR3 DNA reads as TGTGCCAGTAGTGAGGCGGTTGGGCAGCCCCAGCATTTT.

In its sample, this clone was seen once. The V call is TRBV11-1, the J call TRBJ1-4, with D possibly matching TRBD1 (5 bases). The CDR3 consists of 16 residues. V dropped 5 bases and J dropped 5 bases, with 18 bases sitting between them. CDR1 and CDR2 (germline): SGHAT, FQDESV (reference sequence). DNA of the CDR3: TGTGCCAGCAGCCCACAGACAGATTTCTCAAATGAAAAACTGTTTTTT. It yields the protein CASSPQTDFSNEKLFF.

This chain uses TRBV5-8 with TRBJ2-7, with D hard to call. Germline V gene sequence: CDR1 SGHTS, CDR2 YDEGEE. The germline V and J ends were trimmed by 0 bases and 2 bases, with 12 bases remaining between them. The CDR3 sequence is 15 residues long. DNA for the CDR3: TGTGCCAGCAGCTTGGTGGCAGGCAGAACCTACGAGCAGTACTTC. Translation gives CASSLVAGRTYEQYF.

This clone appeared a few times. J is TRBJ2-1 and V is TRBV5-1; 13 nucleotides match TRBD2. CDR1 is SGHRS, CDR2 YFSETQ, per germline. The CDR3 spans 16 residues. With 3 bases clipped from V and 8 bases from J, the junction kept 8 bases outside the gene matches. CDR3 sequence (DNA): TGCGCCAGCAGCTGGGGGACTAGCGGGATGTCGCATGAGCAGTTCTTC. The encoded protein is CASSWGTSGMSHEQFF.

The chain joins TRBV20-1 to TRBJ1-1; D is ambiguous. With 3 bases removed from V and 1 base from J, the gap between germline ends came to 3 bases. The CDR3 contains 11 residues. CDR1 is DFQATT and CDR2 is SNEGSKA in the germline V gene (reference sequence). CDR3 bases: TGCAGTGCTAGCGAGAACACTGAAGCTTTCTTT. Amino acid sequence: CSASENTEAFF.

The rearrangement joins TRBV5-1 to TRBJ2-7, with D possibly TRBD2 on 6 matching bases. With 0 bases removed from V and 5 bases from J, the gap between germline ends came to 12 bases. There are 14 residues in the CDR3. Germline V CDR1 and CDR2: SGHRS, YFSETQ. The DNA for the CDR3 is TGCGCCAGCAGCTTGGGTGGCGGCGGGAACGAGCAGTACTTC. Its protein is CASSLGGGGNEQYF. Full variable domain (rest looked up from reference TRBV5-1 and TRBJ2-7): KAGVTQTPRYLIKTRGQQVTLSCSPISGHRSVSWYQQTPGQGLQFLFEYFSETQRNKGNFPGRFSGRQFSNSRSEMNVSTLELGDSALYLCASSLGGGGNEQYFGPGTRLTVT.

DNA for the CDR3: TGCGCCAGCAGCACACAGGAGCGGATAAACACCGGGGAGCTGTTTTTT. The encoded protein is CASSTQERINTGELFF. The V gene is TRBV5-1, the J gene TRBJ2-2; D is perhaps TRBD1 or TRBD2 (5 bases each). The germline gives CDR1 SGHRS, CDR2 YFSETQ. The CDR3 has 16 residues. Deletions cut 4 bases from V and 2 bases from J, with 15 bases between.

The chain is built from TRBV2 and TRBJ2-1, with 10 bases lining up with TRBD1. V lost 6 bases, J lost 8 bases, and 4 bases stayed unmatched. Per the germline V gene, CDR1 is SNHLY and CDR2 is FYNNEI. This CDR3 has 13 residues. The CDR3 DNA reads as TGTGCCAGCAGGGGACAGGGGACTGATGAGCAGTTCTTC. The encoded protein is CASRGQGTDEQFF.